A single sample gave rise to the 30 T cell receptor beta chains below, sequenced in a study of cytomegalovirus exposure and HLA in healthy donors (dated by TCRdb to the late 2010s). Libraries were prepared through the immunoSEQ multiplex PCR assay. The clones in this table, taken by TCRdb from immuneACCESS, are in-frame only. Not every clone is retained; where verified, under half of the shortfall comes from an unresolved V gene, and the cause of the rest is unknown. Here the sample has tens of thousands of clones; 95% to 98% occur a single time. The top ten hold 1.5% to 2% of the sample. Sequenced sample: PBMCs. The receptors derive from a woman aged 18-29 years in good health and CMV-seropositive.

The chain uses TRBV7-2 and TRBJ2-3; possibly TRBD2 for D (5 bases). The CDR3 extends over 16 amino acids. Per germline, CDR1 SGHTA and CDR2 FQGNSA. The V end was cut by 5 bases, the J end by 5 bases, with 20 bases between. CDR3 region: CASSDRPRLSVDTQYF. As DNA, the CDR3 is TGTGCCAGCAGCGACCGTCCTCGACTAAGTGTAGATACGCAGTATTTT.

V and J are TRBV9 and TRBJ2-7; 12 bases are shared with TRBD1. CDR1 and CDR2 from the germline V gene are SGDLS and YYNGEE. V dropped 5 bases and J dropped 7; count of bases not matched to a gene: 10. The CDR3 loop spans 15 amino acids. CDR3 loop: CASSAGTGGAFEQYF. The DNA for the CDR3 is TGTGCCAGCAGTGCCGGGACAGGGGGCGCGTTTGAGCAGTACTTC.

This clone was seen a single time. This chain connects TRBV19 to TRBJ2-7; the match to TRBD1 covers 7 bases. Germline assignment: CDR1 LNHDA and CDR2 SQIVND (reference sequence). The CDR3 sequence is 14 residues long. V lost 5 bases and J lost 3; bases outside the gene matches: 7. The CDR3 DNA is TGTGCCAGTAGTGTCCGACAGGGAAGCTACGAGCAGTACTTC. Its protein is CASSVRQGSYEQYF.

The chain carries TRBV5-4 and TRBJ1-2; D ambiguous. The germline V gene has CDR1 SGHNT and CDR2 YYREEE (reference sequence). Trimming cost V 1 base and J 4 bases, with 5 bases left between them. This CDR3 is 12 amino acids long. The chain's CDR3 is CASSLSSYGYTF. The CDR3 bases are TGTGCCAGCAGCTTGTCGAGCTATGGCTACACCTTC.

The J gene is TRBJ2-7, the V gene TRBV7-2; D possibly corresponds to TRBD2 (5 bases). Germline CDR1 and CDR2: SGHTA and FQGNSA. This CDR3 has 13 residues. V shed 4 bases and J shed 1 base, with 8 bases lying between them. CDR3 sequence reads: CASSSDWSYEQYF. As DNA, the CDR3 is TGTGCCAGCAGCTCGGACTGGTCCTACGAGCAGTACTTC.

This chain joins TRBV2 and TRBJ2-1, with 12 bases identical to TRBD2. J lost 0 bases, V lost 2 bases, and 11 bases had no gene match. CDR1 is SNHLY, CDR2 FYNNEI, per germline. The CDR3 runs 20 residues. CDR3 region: CASSEMGPGTSGLSYNEQFF. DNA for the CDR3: TGTGCCAGCAGTGAAATGGGCCCCGGGACTAGCGGGCTCTCCTACAATGAGCAGTTCTTC.

The CDR3 spells CASSLAVDRGSTEAFF. CDR3 DNA: TGTGCCAGCAGCTTGGCCGTGGACAGGGGGTCCACTGAAGCTTTCTTT. The chain employs TRBV5-4 and TRBJ1-1; TRBD1 aligns across 10 bases. Germline V gives CDR1 SGHNT, CDR2 YYREEE (reference sequence). This CDR3 region has 16 residues. Losses at the gene ends were 0 bases for V and 4 bases for J; bases not matched to a gene: 6.

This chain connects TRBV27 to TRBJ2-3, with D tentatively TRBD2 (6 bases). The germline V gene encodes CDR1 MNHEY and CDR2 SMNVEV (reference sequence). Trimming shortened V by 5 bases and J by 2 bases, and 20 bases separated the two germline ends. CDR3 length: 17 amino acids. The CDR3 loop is CASSPWDLQKLTDTQYF. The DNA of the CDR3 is TGTGCCAGCAGTCCCTGGGACTTGCAGAAACTCACAGATACGCAGTATTTT.

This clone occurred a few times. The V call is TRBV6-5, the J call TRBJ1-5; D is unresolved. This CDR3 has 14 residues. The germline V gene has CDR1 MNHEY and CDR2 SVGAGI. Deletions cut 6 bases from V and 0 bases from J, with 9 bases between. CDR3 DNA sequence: TGTGCCAGCAGCCCTCGACATAGCAATCAGCCCCAGCATTTT. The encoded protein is CASSPRHSNQPQHF.

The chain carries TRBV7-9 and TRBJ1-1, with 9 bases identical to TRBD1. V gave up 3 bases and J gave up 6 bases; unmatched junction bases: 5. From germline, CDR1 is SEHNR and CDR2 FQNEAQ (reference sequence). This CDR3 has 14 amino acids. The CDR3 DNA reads TGTGCCAGCAGCTTGGGGGGACAGGGCTCTGAAGCTTTCTTT. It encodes CASSLGGQGSEAFF.

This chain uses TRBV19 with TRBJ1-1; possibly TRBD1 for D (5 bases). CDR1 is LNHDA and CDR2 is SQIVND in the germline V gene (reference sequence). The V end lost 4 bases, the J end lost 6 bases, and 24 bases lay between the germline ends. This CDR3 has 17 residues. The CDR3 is CASSTLRPGTANPEAFF. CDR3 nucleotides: TGTGCCAGTAGTACGCTACGGCCGGGGACTGCTAATCCTGAAGCTTTCTTT.

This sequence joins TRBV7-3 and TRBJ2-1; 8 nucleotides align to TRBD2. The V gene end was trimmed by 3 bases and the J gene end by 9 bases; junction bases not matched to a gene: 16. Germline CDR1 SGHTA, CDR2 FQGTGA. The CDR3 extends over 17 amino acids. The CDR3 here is CASSFLATAGRATEQFF. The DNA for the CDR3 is TGTGCCAGCAGCTTCTTGGCGACTGCCGGGAGGGCCACTGAGCAGTTCTTC.

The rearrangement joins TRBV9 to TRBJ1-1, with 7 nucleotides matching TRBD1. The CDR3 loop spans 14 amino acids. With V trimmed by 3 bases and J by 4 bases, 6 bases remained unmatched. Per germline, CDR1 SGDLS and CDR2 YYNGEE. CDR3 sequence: CASSGGGRGTEAFF. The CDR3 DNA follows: TGTGCCAGCAGCGGAGGGGGCCGGGGCACTGAAGCTTTCTTT.

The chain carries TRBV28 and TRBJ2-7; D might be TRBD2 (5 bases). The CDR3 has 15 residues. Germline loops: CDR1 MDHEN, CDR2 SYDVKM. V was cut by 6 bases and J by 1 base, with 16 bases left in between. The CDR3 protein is CASRPAGELSYEQYF. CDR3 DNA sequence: TGTGCCAGCAGGCCGGCCGGGGAGTTATCCTACGAGCAGTACTTC.

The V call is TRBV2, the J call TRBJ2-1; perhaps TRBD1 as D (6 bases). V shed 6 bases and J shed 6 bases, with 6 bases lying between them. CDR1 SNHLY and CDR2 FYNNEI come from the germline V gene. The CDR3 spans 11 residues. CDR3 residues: CASRGANEQFF. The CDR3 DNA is TGTGCCAGCAGGGGGGCCAATGAGCAGTTCTTC.

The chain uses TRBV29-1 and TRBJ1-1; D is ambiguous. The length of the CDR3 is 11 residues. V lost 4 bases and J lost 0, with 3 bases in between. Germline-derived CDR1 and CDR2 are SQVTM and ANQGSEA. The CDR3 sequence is CSVVVNTEAFF. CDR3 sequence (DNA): TGCAGCGTTGTAGTGAACACTGAAGCTTTCTTT.

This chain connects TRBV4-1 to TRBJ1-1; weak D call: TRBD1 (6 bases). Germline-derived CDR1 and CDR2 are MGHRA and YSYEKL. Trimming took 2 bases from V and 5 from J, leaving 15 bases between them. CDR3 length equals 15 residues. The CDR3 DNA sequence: TGCGCCAGCAGCCAACGCGAGGAAGGGGGAACTGAAGCTTTCTTT. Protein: CASSQREEGGTEAFF.

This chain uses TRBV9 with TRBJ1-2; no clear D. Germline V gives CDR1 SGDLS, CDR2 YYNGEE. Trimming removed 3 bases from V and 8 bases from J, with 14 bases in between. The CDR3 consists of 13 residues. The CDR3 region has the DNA TGTGCCAGCAGCGGACTAGGGCCGCGGGGCTACACCTTC. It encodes CASSGLGPRGYTF.

DNA for the CDR3: TGCAGCGCCAGACTAGCGGGAGTCTACGAGCAGTACTTC. As protein: CSARLAGVYEQYF. The chain is built from TRBV29-1 and TRBJ2-7; 12 bases match TRBD2. The CDR3 loop spans 13 amino acids. V shed 7 bases, J shed 3 bases, and the junction held 4 bases outside the gene matches. Germline values: CDR1 SQVTM, CDR2 ANQGSEA.

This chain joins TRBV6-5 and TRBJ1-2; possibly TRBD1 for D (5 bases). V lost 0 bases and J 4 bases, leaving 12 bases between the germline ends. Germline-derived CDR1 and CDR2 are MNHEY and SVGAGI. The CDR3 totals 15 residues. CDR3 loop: CASSYSAGHTYGYTF. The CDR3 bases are TGTGCCAGCAGTTACTCGGCAGGGCATACCTATGGCTACACCTTC.

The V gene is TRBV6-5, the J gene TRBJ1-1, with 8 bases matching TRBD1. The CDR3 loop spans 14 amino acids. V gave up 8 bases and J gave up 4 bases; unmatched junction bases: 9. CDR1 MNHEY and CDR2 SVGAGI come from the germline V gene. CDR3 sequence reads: CASLPPDRGTEAFF. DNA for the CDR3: TGTGCCAGCCTCCCGCCAGACAGGGGCACTGAAGCTTTCTTT.

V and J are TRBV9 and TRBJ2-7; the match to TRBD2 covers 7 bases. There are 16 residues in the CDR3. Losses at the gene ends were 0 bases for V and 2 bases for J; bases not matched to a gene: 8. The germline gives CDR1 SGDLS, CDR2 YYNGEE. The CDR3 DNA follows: TGTGCCAGCAGCGTAGGGGGCCAAGCGGGGACCTACGAGCAGTACTTC. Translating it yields CASSVGGQAGTYEQYF.

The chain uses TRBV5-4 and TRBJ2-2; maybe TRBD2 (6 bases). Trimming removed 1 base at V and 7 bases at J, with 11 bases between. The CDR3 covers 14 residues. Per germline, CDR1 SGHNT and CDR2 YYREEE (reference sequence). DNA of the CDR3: TGTGCCAGCAGCTTGCGGACTACGAACGGGGAGCTGTTTTTT. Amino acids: CASSLRTTNGELFF.

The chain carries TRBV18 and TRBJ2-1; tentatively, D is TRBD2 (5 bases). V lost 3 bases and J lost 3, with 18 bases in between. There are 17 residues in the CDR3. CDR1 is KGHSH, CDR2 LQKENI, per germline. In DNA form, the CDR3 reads TGTGCCAGCTCACCGGCCGGGATGGGCAAGTACTACAATGAGCAGTTCTTC. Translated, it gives CASSPAGMGKYYNEQFF.

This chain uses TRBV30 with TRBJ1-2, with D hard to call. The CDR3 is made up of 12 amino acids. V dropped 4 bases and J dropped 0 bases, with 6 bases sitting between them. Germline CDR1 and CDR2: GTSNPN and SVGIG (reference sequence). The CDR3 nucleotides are TGTGCCTGGACAGAAGCTAACTATGGCTACACCTTC. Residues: CAWTEANYGYTF. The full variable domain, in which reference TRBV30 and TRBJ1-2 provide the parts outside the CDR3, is SQTIHQWPATLVQPVGSPLSLECTVEGTSNPNLYWYRQAAGRGLQLLFYSVGIGQISSEVPQNLSASRPQDRQFILSSKKLLLSDSGFYLCAWTEANYGYTFGSGTRLTVV.

CDR3 nucleotide sequence: TGTGCCAGCCATAGCAGCGGGGAGCTGTTTTTT. The encoded protein is CASHSSGELFF. The V call is TRBV18, the J call TRBJ2-2, with D unclear. V lost 8 bases, J lost 7 bases, and 8 bases lay in between. Germline V gene data show CDR1 as KGHSH and CDR2 as LQKENI. CDR3 length equals 11 residues.

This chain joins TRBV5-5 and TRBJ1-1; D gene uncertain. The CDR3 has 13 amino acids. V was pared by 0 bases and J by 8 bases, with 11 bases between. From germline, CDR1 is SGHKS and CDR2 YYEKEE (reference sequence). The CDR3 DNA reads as TGTGCCAGCAGCTTGGGGGCGTTGACGGAAGCTTTCTTT. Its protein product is CASSLGALTEAFF.

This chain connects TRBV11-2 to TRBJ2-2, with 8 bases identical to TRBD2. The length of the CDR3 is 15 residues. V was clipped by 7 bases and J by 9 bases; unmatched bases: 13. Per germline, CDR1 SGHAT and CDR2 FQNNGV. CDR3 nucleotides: TGTGCCAGCAACTCGGGACTAGGAGTTGTCCGGGAGCTGTTTTTT. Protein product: CASNSGLGVVRELFF.

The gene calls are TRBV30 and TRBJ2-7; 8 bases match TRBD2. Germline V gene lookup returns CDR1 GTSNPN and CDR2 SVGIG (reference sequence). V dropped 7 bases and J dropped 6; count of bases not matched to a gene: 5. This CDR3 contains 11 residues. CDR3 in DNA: TGTGCCTTTGGACTAGCTCGCGAGCAGTACTTC. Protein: CAFGLAREQYF.

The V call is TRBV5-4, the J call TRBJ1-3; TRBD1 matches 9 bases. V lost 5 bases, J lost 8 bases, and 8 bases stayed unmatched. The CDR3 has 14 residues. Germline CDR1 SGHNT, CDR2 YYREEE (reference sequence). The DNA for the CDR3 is TGTGCCAGCAGGCGGACAGGGGACGGGGACACCATATATTTT. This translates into CASRRTGDGDTIYF.